The rows below give T cell receptor beta chains drawn from one sample of a study of radiation and T cells in renal cell carcinoma. Repertoires were generated with immunoSEQ multiplex PCR, while TCRdb's copy carries only in-frame clones and drops some. The repertoire holds over 15,000 clones, with less than 65% as singletons. Here the sequenced sample was tumor tissue, taken from a patient whose treatment included radiotherapy and nephrectomy. These receptors were collected from a man aged 45-60 years with renal cell carcinoma. Each CDR3 is given with its conserved first and last residue. The order of the fields is J gene, D gene, V gene, clone size, CDR3 protein, CDR3 DNA. D genes are given only for firm matches. Expanded clones get a size class; other rows say once, few or many, or leave the size out.

TRBJ2-5 - TRBV29-1 many CSVEGNSEETQYF TGCAGCGTTGAAGGCAACAGCGAAGAGACCCAGTACTTC
TRBJ2-3 - TRBV7-8 - CASSRGPDTQYF TGTGCCAGCAGCCGCGGGCCAGATACGCAGTATTTT
TRBJ2-7 - TRBV2 - CASSDIVGDPEYF TGTGCCAGCAGTGATATCGTCGGGGACCCCGAGTACTTC
TRBJ1-4 - TRBV28 - CASSLLREKLFF TGTGCCAGCAGTTTATTAAGGGAAAAACTGTTTTTT
TRBJ2-7 - TRBV27 medium-sized CASSLYGGGEQYF TGTGCCAGCAGTTTGTACGGGGGCGGCGAGCAGTACTTC
TRBJ2-1 - TRBV18 medium-sized CASSHLAGVNEQFF TGTGCCAGCTCACACCTCGCAGGGGTCAATGAGCAGTTCTTC
TRBJ2-1 TRBD2 TRBV11-3 few CASSLAGGYNEQFF TGTGCCAGCAGCTTGGCGGGAGGGTACAATGAGCAGTTCTTC
TRBJ1-1 - TRBV5-1 - CASSGARMNTEAFF TGCGCCAGCAGCGGTGCGCGAATGAACACTGAAGCTTTCTTT
TRBJ1-5 - TRBV7-9 - CASSVNDQPQHF TGTGCCAGCAGCGTCAATGATCAGCCCCAGCATTTT
TRBJ2-7 - TRBV7-2 - CASSLTVALSYEQYF TGTGCCAGCAGCTTAACGGTAGCGCTCTCCTACGAGCAGTACTTC
TRBJ1-5 TRBD1 TRBV7-6 - CASSLETGFNQPQHF TGTGCCAGCAGCCTCGAGACAGGGTTCAATCAGCCCCAGCATTTT
TRBJ2-3 - TRBV19 few CASRTGEGTDTQYF TGTGCCAGTAGGACGGGAGAGGGCACAGATACGCAGTATTTT
TRBJ2-3 - TRBV5-1 - CASGTQGISTDTQYF TGCGCCAGCGGGACGCAGGGGATTAGCACAGATACGCAGTATTTT
TRBJ1-4 - TRBV7-8 - CASSFQGYVTNEKLFF TGTGCCAGCAGCTTCCAGGGTTACGTAACTAATGAAAAACTGTTTTTT
TRBJ2-1 - TRBV5-1 - CASSLPGSNEQFF TGCGCCAGCAGCTTACCCGGATCTAATGAGCAGTTCTTC
TRBJ1-2 - TRBV25-1 - CASSESNRAGYGYTF TGTGCCAGCAGTGAATCCAACAGGGCTGGCTATGGCTACACCTTC
TRBJ2-7 TRBD1 TRBV5-6 once CASSTGQGAYEQYF TGTGCCAGCAGCACCGGACAGGGCGCCTACGAGCAGTACTTC
TRBJ1-1 - TRBV11-1 - CASSLGGGYRVRNTEAFF TGTGCCAGCAGCTTAGGGGGGGGTTACAGGGTTCGGAACACTGAAGCTTTCTTT
TRBJ2-7 - TRBV28 - CASSFALDSLSYEQYF TGTGCCAGCAGTTTCGCCCTCGACAGCCTCTCCTACGAGCAGTACTTC
TRBJ2-3 - TRBV5-1 - CASSNRVRVTDTQYF TGCGCCAGCAGCAACAGGGTTCGGGTCACAGATACGCAGTATTTT
TRBJ2-7 TRBD1 TRBV19 few CASRMGQGVGNEQYF TGTGCCAGTAGAATGGGACAGGGGGTTGGTAACGAGCAGTACTTC
TRBJ1-4 TRBD1 TRBV4-2 - CASSQAPQGANEKLFF TGTGCCAGCAGCCAAGCCCCACAGGGGGCGAATGAAAAACTGTTTTTT
TRBJ2-7 - TRBV29-1 - CSVGGVHGGTPSYEQYF TGCAGCGTCGGTGGGGTCCACGGTGGTACCCCCTCCTACGAGCAGTACTTC
TRBJ1-2 - TRBV4-3 - CASSPTPDSYGYTF TGCGCCAGCAGCCCCACACCAGATTCCTATGGCTACACCTTC
TRBJ2-5 - TRBV6-5 - CASSLSLTQYF TGTGCCAGCAGCCTATCTCTGACCCAGTACTTC
TRBJ1-5 TRBD1 TRBV2 - CASSGTGGGNQPQHF TGTGCCAGCAGTGGGACAGGGGGCGGCAATCAGCCCCAGCATTTT
TRBJ1-1 - TRBV19 - CASSIISTVNTEAFF TGTGCCAGTAGTATAATTTCAACAGTGAACACTGAAGCTTTCTTT
TRBJ2-1 - TRBV9 - CASSVDDYNEQFF TGTGCCAGCAGCGTAGATGACTACAATGAGCAGTTCTTC
TRBJ2-7 - TRBV7-2 - CASSQAGTEAYEQYF TGTGCCAGCAGCCAAGCCGGGACGGAGGCATACGAGCAGTACTTC
TRBJ2-3 TRBD1 TRBV7-2 - CASSSDRGDTQYF TGTGCCAGCAGCTCAGACAGGGGGGATACGCAGTATTTT
TRBJ2-7 TRBD2 TRBV4-2 many CASSLSGLNEQYF TGTGCCAGCAGCCTTAGCGGGCTGAACGAGCAGTACTTC
TRBJ2-2 TRBD1 TRBV19 few CASSPLGQSIRELFF TGTGCCAGTAGTCCTCTGGGACAGTCAATCCGGGAGCTGTTTTTT
TRBJ2-5 TRBD1 TRBV5-4 - CASSLNQGEETQYF TGTGCCAGCAGCTTGAATCAGGGGGAGGAGACCCAGTACTTC
TRBJ2-7 TRBD2 TRBV10-3 - CAISGSGSVSYEQYF TGTGCCATCAGTGGGAGCGGGAGCGTCTCCTACGAGCAGTACTTC
TRBJ2-1 - TRBV13 - CASSLGRSYNEQFF TGTGCCAGCAGCTTGGGGCGGAGCTACAATGAGCAGTTCTTC
TRBJ1-5 - TRBV7-2 - CASSPQSDQPQHF TGTGCCAGCAGCCCCCAAAGTGATCAGCCCCAGCATTTT
TRBJ1-2 TRBD1 TRBV19 - CASSGQDRGGPYGYTF TGTGCCAGTAGTGGTCAAGACAGGGGTGGACCCTATGGCTACACCTTC
TRBJ2-1 TRBD1 TRBV7-8 - CASSYPPRGSYNEQFF TGTGCCAGCAGCTATCCCCCCAGGGGGTCCTACAATGAGCAGTTCTTC
TRBJ2-2 TRBD1 TRBV5-4 once CASGSGQGFVTGELFF TGTGCCAGCGGATCGGGACAGGGATTTGTAACCGGGGAGCTGTTTTTT
TRBJ2-3 - TRBV9 - CASSEGDSTDTQYF TGTGCCAGCAGCGAGGGGGACAGCACAGATACGCAGTATTTT
TRBJ2-3 TRBD2 TRBV7-2 - CASSWAGTRTSTDTQYF TGTGCCAGCAGTTGGGCCGGGACTAGGACGAGCACAGATACGCAGTATTTT
TRBJ2-6 - TRBV27 - CASSLEGPGANVLTF TGTGCCAGCAGTTTGGAGGGGCCTGGGGCCAACGTCCTGACTTTC
TRBJ2-3 - TRBV27 - CASSSYRLGTDTQYF TGTGCCAGCAGTTCCTATCGGTTGGGCACAGATACGCAGTATTTT
TRBJ2-5 - TRBV15 - CATSRDYSPSEETQYF TGTGCCACCAGCAGAGATTATTCGCCGTCGGAAGAGACCCAGTACTTC
TRBJ2-3 TRBD1 TRBV27 - CASSSRQGAPTDTQYF TGTGCCAGCAGTTCACGACAGGGGGCCCCCACAGATACGCAGTATTTT
TRBJ2-7 - TRBV6-4 few CAAKFQGNEQYF TGTGCAGCGAAATTTCAGGGGAACGAGCAGTACTTC
TRBJ2-1 TRBD2 TRBV4-1 once CASSQAQRSGTSGYNEQFF TGCGCCAGCAGCCAAGCTCAGAGGTCCGGGACTAGCGGATACAATGAGCAGTTCTTC
TRBJ2-3 - TRBV5-1 - CASSLGETGDTQYF TGCGCCAGCAGCTTGGGCGAAACTGGAGATACGCAGTATTTT
TRBJ1-1 TRBD1 TRBV9 - CASSVQGANTEAFF TGTGCCAGCAGCGTACAGGGGGCGAACACTGAAGCTTTCTTT
TRBJ2-1 - TRBV5-1 - CASSLARGADNEQFF TGCGCCAGCAGCTTGGCACGGGGGGCGGACAATGAGCAGTTCTTC